A selection of T cell receptor beta chains follows, all from one sample in a study of tumor and adjacent non-tumor tissue in lung cancer. TCRdb recomputed calls from the multiplex PCR reads with MiXCR, one row per CDR3 protein. The sample has about 79,000 distinct CDR3 sequences, 55% to 80% seen once; the top ten hold approximately 10%. The sample taken for sequencing was lung tumor tissue. These receptors were collected from a woman aged 40 to 50 with non-small cell lung cancer. CDR3s include the opening cysteine and the closing phenylalanine or tryptophan. A D gene is named only where the DNA matches it firmly. Some rows have no size entry. The others give once, few or many, or a class for an expanded clone.

>-|TRBJ1-5|many|TRBV12-3/TRBV12-4
CASSLYTGVPGGNQPQHF
TGTGCCAGCAGCCTTTACACAGGAGTACCAGGAGGCAATCAGCCCCAGCATTTT
>TRBD2|TRBJ2-4|many|TRBV5-8
CASSLSSGRGIQYF
TGTGCCAGCAGTCTTTCAAGCGGGAGAGGTATTCAGTACTTC
>-|TRBJ2-5|-|TRBV11-2
CASSIFAGIQDTQYF
TGTGCCAGTAGCATATTCGCCGGGATTCAAGATACCCAGTACTTC
>TRBD1|TRBJ2-7|many|TRBV6-6
CASSYEQGSGKQYF
TGTGCCAGCAGTTATGAACAGGGGTCGGGAAAGCAGTACTTC
>-|TRBJ2-3|-|TRBV29-1
CSGARGGHTQYF
TGCAGCGGTGCGAGAGGGGGGCATACACAGTATTTT
>TRBD2|TRBJ2-6|-|TRBV6-5
CASSYGTNGSGGNVLTF
TGTGCCAGCAGTTACGGGACTAACGGGAGTGGGGGCAACGTCCTGACTTTC
>-|TRBJ2-1|many|TRBV12-3/TRBV12-4
CASSLSGERINEQFF
TGTGCCAGCAGTTTATCAGGGGAGAGAATCAATGAGCAGTTCTTC
>TRBD1|TRBJ2-1|-|TRBV29-1
CSLETGINEQFF
TGTAGCCTTGAGACAGGGATCAATGAGCAGTTCTTC
>TRBD1|TRBJ2-7|-|TRBV28
CVSSHQGVSYEQYF
TGTGTCAGCAGTCATCAGGGGGTATCCTACGAGCAGTACTTC
>-|TRBJ1-1|-|TRBV14
CTSSWGGGFTEAFF
TGTACCAGCTCGTGGGGGGGCGGTTTCACTGAAGCTTTCTTT
>-|TRBJ1-5|-|TRBV10-2
CTSSESGNQPQHF
TGCACAAGCAGTGAGAGCGGCAATCAGCCCCAGCATTTT
>TRBD1|TRBJ2-7|few|TRBV2
CASSETRGQCF
TGTGCCAGCAGTGAGACAAGGGGGCAGTGCTTC
>-|TRBJ1-2|few|TRBV6-1
CASSATGLLYAYTF
TGTGCCAGCAGCGCAACGGGACTGCTATATGCCTACACCTTC
>TRBD2|TRBJ2-7|-|TRBV12-3/TRBV12-4
CASSLSQGGTGQYF
TGTGCCAGTAGTTTAAGCCAGGGAGGGACCGGGCAGTACTTC
>-|TRBJ2-1|-|TRBV10-3
CAINESREYKFF
TGTGCCATCAATGAGTCTCGGGAGTACAAGTTCTTC
>-|TRBJ1-1|-|TRBV5-1
CASCLAGGVTEASF
TGCGCCAGCTGCTTGGCGGGGGGCGTCACAGAAGCTTCCTTT
>-|TRBJ1-3|-|TRBV6-2/TRBV6-3
CASRRPVLSADGDTIYF
TGTGCCAGCAGACGACCTGTTCTCTCAGCCGATGGAGACACCATATATTTT
>TRBD1|TRBJ1-4|-|TRBV20-1
CSARLARGQGRGKLFF
TGCAGTGCTAGATTGGCTCGGGGACAGGGGAGGGGAAAACTGTTTTTT
>TRBD2|TRBJ2-1|many|TRBV20-1
CSAREIGLAVGNEQFF
TGCAGTGCTAGAGAAATCGGACTAGCGGTAGGCAATGAGCAGTTCTTC
>TRBD2|TRBJ2-3|-|TRBV6-1
CASSGVNTDTQYF
TGTGCCAGTAGCGGGGTCAACACAGATACGCAGTATTTT
>-|TRBJ1-1|-|TRBV4-1
CASRGLANTEAFF
TGCGCCAGCAGAGGACTGGCGAACACTGAAGCTTTCTTT
>-|TRBJ1-6|-|TRBV12-3/TRBV12-4
CTSSRDCDSPLHF
TGTACCAGCAGTCGAGACTGTGATTCACCCCTCCACTTT
>-|TRBJ2-5|-|TRBV29-1
CGAEGKDQETQYF
TGCGGCGCGGAGGGGAAAGACCAAGAGACCCAGTACTTC
>-|TRBJ2-7|few|TRBV20-1
CSARGRYLSYEQYF
TGCAGTGCTAGAGGAAGGTACCTCTCCTACGAGCAGTACTTC
>TRBD1|TRBJ1-5|-|TRBV20-1
CSARDLTGTGGYSNQPQHF
TGCAGTGCTAGAGACTTAACCGGGACAGGGGGTTATAGCAATCAGCCCCAGCATTTT
>-|TRBJ2-5|-|TRBV29-1
CSVARFLTSMNQETQYF
TGCAGCGTTGCCAGGTTCCTGACTAGTATGAATCAAGAGACCCAGTACTTC
>TRBD2|TRBJ2-1|many|TRBV5-4
CASSLTSGDNEQFF
TGTGCCAGCAGCTTAACTAGCGGGGACAATGAGCAGTTCTTC
>-|TRBJ2-2|-|TRBV6-6
CASSYGAVEGTGELLF
TGTGCCAGCAGTTATGGGGCCGTGGAGGGCACCGGGGAGCTGTTGTTT
>-|TRBJ2-5|many|TRBV20-1
CSAAPPGFQETQYF
TGCAGTGCAGCGCCCCCGGGATTCCAAGAGACCCAGTACTTC
>-|TRBJ2-1|few|TRBV11-2
CARSSFLGSATYNEQFF
TGTGCCAGGAGCTCCTTCCTGGGATCGGCTACCTACAATGAGCAGTTCTTC
>-|TRBJ2-7|medium-sized|TRBV5-4
CAWRDWSYEQYF
TGTGCCTGGCGGGACTGGTCCTACGAGCAGTACTTC
>-|TRBJ2-7|many|TRBV6-2/TRBV6-3
CASLSAAGRSYEQYF
TGTGCCAGCCTGTCGGCGGCGGGGCGAAGCTACGAGCAGTACTTC
>-|TRBJ2-7|-|TRBV6-6
CVSRPGDGHYEQYF
TGTGTCAGCAGACCCGGGGACGGGCACTACGAGCAGTACTTC
>-|TRBJ2-5|-|TRBV11-2
CASRAGPEETQNF
TGTGCCAGCAGGGCCGGGCCGGAAGAGACCCAGAACTTC
>TRBD1|TRBJ1-1|many|TRBV6-6
CASSYDRVVNTEAFF
TGTGCCAGCAGCTACGACAGGGTTGTAAACACTGAAGCTTTCTTT
>TRBD2|TRBJ2-7|-|TRBV29-1
CSVALGLASGKQYF
TGCAGCGTTGCTCTAGGACTAGCGAGTGGAAAGCAGTACTTC
>-|TRBJ1-1|-|TRBV6-5
CAGTSLGRGTEALF
TGTGCCGGCACCAGTCTGGGACGGGGCACTGAAGCTCTCTTT
>TRBD2|TRBJ2-1|-|TRBV11-2
CTSSLGPLAGRNEQFF
TGTACCAGTAGCTTAGGGCCATTAGCGGGGCGCAATGAGCAGTTCTTC
>TRBD2|TRBJ2-7|-|TRBV11-1
CASNIGTSGLFYDQYF
TGTGCCAGCAACATCGGGACTAGTGGGTTATTCTACGATCAGTACTTC
>-|TRBJ2-1|-|TRBV20-1
CSATPVNYNEQFF
TGCAGTGCCACCCCGGTAAATTACAATGAGCAGTTCTTC
>-|TRBJ2-6|-|TRBV28
CASSLLAGANILTF
TGTGCCAGTAGTTTATTAGCTGGGGCCAACATCCTGACTTTC
>-|TRBJ2-4|-|TRBV13
CASSQWGSKNIQYF
TGTGCCAGCAGCCAATGGGGATCCAAAAACATTCAGTACTTC
>-|TRBJ2-1|-|TRBV4-1
CASGQGSKSDEQFF
TGCGCCAGCGGCCAGGGGAGTAAGAGTGATGAGCAGTTCTTC
>-|TRBJ2-7|many|TRBV25-1
CASTGRYGTPLVF
TGTGCCAGCACCGGTAGATACGGGACCCCCCTCGTCTTC
>TRBD1|TRBJ2-7|-|TRBV29-1
CSIGPRDRYYEQYF
TGCAGCATTGGCCCACGGGACAGATACTACGAGCAGTACTTC
>-|TRBJ2-3|-|TRBV28
CASGTRDRFTDTLYF
TGTGCCAGCGGAACCAGAGACAGATTCACAGATACGCTGTATTTT
>TRBD2|TRBJ2-1|-|TRBV6-6
CASSYLREGLENEQFF
TGTGCCAGCAGTTACCTCCGGGAGGGGCTAGAGAATGAGCAGTTCTTC
>TRBD1|TRBJ2-7|once|TRBV6-1
CAISTEGQNYEQYF
TGTGCTATCAGTACAGAGGGACAGAACTACGAGCAGTACTTC
>TRBD1|TRBJ1-5|-|TRBV7-6
CASSLAAAGGSNQPQPF
TGTGCCAGCAGCTTAGCTGCGGCAGGGGGTAGCAATCAGCCCCAGCCTTTT
>-|TRBJ1-1|-|TRBV6-5
CAIRYSPTMNTEAFF
TGTGCCATCAGATACTCTCCCACTATGAACACTGAAGCTTTCTTT
>TRBD1|TRBJ2-7|many|TRBV28
CASRGQGVYEQYF
TGTGCCAGCCGTGGACAGGGAGTCTACGAGCAGTACTTC
>-|TRBJ1-2|-|TRBV7-2
CASSYSGSNGYTF
TGTGCCAGCAGCTATTCAGGGAGCAATGGCTACACCTTC
>TRBD1|TRBJ2-2|few|TRBV28
CASRAKTGVNTGELFF
TGTGCCAGCAGAGCCAAGACAGGGGTCAACACCGGGGAGCTGTTTTTT
>TRBD1|TRBJ2-5|many|TRBV6-6
CASRAGGAGETQYF
TGTGCCAGCAGAGCAGGGGGCGCCGGGGAGACCCAGTACTTC
>-|TRBJ1-1|few|TRBV5-1
CASTEGLQRSNTEAFF
TGCGCCAGCACCGAGGGACTACAAAGGTCGAACACTGAAGCTTTCTTT
>-|TRBJ1-2|-|TRBV11-2
CASSPSTSDMSYGYTF
TGTGCCAGCAGCCCCTCCACGTCGGACATGAGCTATGGCTACACCTTC
>TRBD1|TRBJ2-1|-|TRBV20-1
CSARDDGGQGAEQFF
TGTAGTGCTAGAGACGATGGGGGACAGGGAGCTGAGCAGTTCTTC